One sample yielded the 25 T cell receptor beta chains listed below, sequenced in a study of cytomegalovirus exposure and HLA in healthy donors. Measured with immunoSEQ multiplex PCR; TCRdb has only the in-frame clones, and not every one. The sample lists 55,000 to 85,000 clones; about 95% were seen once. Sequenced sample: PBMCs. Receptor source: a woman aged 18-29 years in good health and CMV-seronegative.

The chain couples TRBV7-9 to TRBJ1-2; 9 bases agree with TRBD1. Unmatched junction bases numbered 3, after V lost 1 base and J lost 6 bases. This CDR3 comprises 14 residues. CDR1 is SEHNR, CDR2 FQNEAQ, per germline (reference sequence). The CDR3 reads CASSLGQGENGYTF. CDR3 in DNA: TGTGCCAGCAGCTTAGGACAGGGGGAAAATGGCTACACCTTC.

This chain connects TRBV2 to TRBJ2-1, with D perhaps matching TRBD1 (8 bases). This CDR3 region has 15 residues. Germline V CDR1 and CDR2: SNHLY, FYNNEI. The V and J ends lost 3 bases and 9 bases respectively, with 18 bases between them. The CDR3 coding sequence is TGTGCCAGCAGTGATCTACAGGGGGGGTGGGGTGAGCAGTTCTTC. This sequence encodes CASSDLQGGWGEQFF.

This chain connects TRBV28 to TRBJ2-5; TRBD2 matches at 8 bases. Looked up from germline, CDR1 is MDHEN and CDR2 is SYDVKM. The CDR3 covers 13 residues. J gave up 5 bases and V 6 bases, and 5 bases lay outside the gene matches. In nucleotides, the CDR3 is TGTGCCAGCAGCCCACGCGGGAGGGAGACCCAGTACTTC. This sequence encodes CASSPRGRETQYF.

CDR3 DNA sequence: TGTGCCAGCAGCTTATCGGAGCGGGGAAGCACAGATACGCAGTATTTT. Encoded protein: CASSLSERGSTDTQYF. The chain joins TRBV13 to TRBJ2-3; 7 bases line up with TRBD2. Trimming took 2 bases from V and 0 from J; bases not matched to a gene: 5. The CDR3 runs 16 residues. Looked up from germline, CDR1 is PRHDT and CDR2 is FYEKMQ (reference sequence).

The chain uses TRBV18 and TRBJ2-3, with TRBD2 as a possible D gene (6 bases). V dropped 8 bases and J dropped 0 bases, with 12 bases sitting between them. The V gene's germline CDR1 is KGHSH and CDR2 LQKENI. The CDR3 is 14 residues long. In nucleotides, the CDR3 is TGTGCCAGCCACCCCGGGACTAGCACAGATACGCAGTATTTT. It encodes CASHPGTSTDTQYF.

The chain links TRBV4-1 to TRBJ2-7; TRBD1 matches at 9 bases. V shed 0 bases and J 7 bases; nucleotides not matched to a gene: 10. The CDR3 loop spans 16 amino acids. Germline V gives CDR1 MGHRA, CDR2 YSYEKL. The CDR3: CASSQDQGTGRHEQYF. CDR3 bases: TGCGCCAGCAGCCAAGATCAGGGGACAGGGCGTCATGAGCAGTACTTC.

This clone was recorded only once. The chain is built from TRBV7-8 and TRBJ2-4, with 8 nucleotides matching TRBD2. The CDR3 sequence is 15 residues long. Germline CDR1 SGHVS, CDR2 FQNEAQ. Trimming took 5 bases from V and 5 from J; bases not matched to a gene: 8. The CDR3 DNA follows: TGTGCCAGCAGCCGCCGGGAGGGGCTTCAAAACATTCAGTACTTC. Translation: CASSRREGLQNIQYF.

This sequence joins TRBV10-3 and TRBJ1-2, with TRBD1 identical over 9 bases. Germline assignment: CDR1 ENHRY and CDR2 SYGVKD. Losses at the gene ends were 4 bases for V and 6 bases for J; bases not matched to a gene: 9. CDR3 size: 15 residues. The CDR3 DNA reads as TGTGCCATCAGTGGCCCGACAGGGGGTGTGGATGGCTACACCTTC. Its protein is CAISGPTGGVDGYTF.

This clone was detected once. In DNA, the CDR3 is TGTGCCAGCAGCAAAAGAATAGGGAGAGAGACCCAGTACTTC. This translates into CASSKRIGRETQYF. The V call is TRBV27, the J call TRBJ2-5; D is perhaps TRBD2 (5 bases). V shed 6 bases and J shed 4 bases, with 15 bases lying between them. Per germline, CDR1 MNHEY and CDR2 SMNVEV (reference sequence). The CDR3 covers 14 residues.

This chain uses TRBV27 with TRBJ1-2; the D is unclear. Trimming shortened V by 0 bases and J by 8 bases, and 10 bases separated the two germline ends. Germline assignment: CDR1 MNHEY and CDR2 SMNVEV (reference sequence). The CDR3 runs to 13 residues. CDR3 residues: CASSLSVGGGYTF. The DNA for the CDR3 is TGTGCCAGCAGTTTATCGGTAGGAGGGGGCTACACCTTC.

The CDR3 nucleotides read TGTGCCAGCACCGCGGACATTTACACCTACGAGCAGTACTTC. Translating it yields CASTADIYTYEQYF. V gene TRBV11-2 combines with J gene TRBJ2-7; TRBD1 might be the D (5 bases). Looked up from germline, CDR1 is SGHAT and CDR2 is FQNNGV. This CDR3 has 14 residues. V lost 7 bases, J lost 2 bases, and 15 bases lay in between.

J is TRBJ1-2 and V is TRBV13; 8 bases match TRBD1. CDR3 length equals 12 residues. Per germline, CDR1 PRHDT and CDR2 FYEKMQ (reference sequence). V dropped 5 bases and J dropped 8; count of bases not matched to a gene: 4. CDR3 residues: CASSTRDRGYTF. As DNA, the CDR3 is TGTGCCAGCAGCACACGGGACAGGGGCTACACCTTC. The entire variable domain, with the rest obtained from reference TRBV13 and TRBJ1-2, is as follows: AAGVIQSPRHLIKEKRETATLKCYPIPRHDTVYWYQQGPGQDPQFLISFYEKMQSDKGSIPDRFSAQQFSDYHSELNMSSLELGDSALYFCASSTRDRGYTFGSGTRLTVV.

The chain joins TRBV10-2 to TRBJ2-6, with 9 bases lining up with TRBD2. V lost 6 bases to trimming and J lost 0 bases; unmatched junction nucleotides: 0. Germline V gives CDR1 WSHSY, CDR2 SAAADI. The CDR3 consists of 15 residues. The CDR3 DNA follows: TGCGCCAGCAGACTAGCGGGCTCTGGGGCCAACGTCCTGACTTTC. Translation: CASRLAGSGANVLTF.

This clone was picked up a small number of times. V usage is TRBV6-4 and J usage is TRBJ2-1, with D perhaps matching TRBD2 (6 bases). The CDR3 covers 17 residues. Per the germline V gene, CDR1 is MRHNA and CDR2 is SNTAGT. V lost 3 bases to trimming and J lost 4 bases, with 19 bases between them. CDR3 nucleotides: TGTGCCAGCAGTGAACAGACCCCCCCGGCGGGGTACAATGAGCAGTTCTTC. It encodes CASSEQTPPAGYNEQFF.

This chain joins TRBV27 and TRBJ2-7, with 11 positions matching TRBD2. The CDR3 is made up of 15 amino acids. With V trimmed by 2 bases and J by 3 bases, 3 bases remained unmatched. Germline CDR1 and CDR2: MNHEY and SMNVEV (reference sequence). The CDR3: CASSLTGTSGYEQYF. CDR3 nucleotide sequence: TGTGCCAGCAGTTTAACGGGGACTAGCGGCTACGAGCAGTACTTC.

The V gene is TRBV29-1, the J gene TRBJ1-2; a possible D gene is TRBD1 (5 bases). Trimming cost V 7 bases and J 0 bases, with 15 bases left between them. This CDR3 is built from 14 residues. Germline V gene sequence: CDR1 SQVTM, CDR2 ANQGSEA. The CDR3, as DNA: TGCAGCGATGCTGACAGCACATCTAACTATGGCTACACCTTC. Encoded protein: CSDADSTSNYGYTF.

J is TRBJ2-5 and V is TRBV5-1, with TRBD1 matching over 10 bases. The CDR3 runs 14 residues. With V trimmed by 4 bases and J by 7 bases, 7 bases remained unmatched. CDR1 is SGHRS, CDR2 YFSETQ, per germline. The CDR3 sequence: CASSRPGQGWTQYF. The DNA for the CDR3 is TGCGCCAGCAGCCGGCCGGGACAGGGGTGGACCCAGTACTTC. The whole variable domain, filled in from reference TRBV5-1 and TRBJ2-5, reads KAGVTQTPRYLIKTRGQQVTLSCSPISGHRSVSWYQQTPGQGLQFLFEYFSETQRNKGNFPGRFSGRQFSNSRSEMNVSTLELGDSALYLCASSRPGQGWTQYFGPGTRLLVL.

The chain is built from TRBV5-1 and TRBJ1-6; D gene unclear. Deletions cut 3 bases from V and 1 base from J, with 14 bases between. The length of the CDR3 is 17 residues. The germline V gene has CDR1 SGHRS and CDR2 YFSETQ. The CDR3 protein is CASSSTSGGSYNSPLHF. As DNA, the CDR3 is TGCGCCAGCAGCTCCACATCGGGAGGGTCCTATAATTCACCCCTCCACTTT.

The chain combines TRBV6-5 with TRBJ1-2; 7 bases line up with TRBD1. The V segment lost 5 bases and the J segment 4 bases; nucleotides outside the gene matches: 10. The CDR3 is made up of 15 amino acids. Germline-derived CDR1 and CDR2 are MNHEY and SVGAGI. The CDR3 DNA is TGTGCCAGCAGTCCCACAGGGGAAGGGCCCTATGGCTACACCTTC. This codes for CASSPTGEGPYGYTF.

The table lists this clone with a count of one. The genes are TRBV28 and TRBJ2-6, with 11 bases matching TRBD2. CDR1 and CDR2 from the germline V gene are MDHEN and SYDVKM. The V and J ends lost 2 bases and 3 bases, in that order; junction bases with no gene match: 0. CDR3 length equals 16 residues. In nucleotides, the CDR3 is TGTGCCAGCAGTTTACTAGCGGGAGGTGGGGCCAACGTCCTGACTTTC. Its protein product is CASSLLAGGGANVLTF.

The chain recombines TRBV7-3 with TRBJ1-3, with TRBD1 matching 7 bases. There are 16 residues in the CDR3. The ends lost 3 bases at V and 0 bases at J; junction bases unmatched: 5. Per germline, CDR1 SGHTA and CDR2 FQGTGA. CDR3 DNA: TGTGCCAGCAGCTTCCCGGGACAGACCTCTGGAAACACCATATATTTT. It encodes CASSFPGQTSGNTIYF.

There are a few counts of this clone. The CDR3 DNA reads as TGTGCCAGCAGCAAATCAACAGAGGGCACCTACAATGAGCAGTTCTTC. This translates into CASSKSTEGTYNEQFF. This rearrangement joins TRBV28 to TRBJ2-1; possibly TRBD2 for D (5 bases). The V gene's germline CDR1 is MDHEN and CDR2 SYDVKM. V was shortened by 6 bases and J by 2 bases, with 17 bases between the two germline ends. The CDR3 runs 16 residues.

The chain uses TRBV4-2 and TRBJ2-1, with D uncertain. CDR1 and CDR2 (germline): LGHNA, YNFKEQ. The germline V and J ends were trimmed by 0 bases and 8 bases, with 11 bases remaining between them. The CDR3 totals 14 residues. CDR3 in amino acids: CASSQDLVVYEQFF. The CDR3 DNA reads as TGTGCCAGCAGCCAAGATCTCGTAGTCTATGAGCAGTTCTTC.

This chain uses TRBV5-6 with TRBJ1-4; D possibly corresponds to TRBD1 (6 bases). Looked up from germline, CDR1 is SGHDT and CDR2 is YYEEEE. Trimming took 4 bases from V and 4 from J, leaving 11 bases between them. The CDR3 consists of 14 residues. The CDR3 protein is CASSNGQLNEKLFF. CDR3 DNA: TGTGCCAGCAGCAACGGACAGCTTAATGAAAAACTGTTTTTT.

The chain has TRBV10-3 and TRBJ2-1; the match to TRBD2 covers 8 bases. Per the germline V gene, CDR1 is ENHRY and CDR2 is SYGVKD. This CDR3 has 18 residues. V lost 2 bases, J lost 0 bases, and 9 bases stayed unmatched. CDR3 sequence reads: CAISEGLAGPYSYNEQFF. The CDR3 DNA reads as TGTGCCATCAGTGAGGGACTAGCCGGGCCCTACTCCTACAATGAGCAGTTCTTC.